This T cell receptor beta chain was captured in a study of T cell responses to AZD1222 COVID-19 vaccine. CDR3 size: 15 residues. The V end was cut by 4 bases, the J end by 4 bases, with 15 bases between. CDR1 SNHLY and CDR2 FYNNEI come from the germline V gene. As concerns this clone: What it binds is unknown.

General study points: Spike-specific TCR breadth and depth were elevated following two AZD1222 doses. Regions 160-218 and 743-854 dominated among vaccine-associated CD4 TCRs spanning spike.

TCRdb's table, derived via immunoSEQ multiplex PCR, lists solely in-frame clones and lacks some. The data hold some 200,000 clones, with around 90% observed a single time. The rearrangement links TRBV2 to TRBJ2-3; D is unresolved. This TCR derives from an adult in good health. The material was peripheral blood, obtained on day 0 of AZD1222 vaccination. The CDR3 coding sequence is TGTGCCAGCAGTGTAAACGGTGATCGTTCAGATACGCAGTATTTT. This codes for CASSVNGDRSDTQYF.